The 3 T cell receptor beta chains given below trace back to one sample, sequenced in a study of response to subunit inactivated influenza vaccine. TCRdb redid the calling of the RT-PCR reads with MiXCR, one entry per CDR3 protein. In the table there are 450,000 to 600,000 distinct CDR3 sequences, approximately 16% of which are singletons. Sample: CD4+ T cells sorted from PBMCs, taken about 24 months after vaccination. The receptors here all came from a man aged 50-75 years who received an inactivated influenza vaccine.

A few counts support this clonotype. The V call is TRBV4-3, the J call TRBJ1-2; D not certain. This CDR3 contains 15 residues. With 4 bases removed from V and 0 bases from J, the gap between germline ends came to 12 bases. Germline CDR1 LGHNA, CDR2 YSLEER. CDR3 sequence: CASSRVFEANYGYTF. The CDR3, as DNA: TGCGCCAGCAGCCGTGTCTTTGAAGCTAACTATGGCTACACCTTC.

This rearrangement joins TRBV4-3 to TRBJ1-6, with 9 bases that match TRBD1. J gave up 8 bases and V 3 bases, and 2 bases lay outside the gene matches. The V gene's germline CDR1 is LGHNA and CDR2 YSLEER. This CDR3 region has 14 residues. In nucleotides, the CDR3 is TGCGCCAGCAGCCACCGGGACAGGGATTCACCCCTCCACTTT. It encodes CASSHRDRDSPLHF.

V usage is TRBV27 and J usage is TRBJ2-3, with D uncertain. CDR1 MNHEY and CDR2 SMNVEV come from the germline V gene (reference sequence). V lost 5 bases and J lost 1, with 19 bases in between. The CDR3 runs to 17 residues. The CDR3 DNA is TGTGCCAGCAGTCCACTCGACTTCCGGAGTGGCACAGATACGCAGTATTTT. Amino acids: CASSPLDFRSGTDTQYF.